This entry lists 16 T cell receptor beta chains sequenced from one sample in a study of graft-versus-host responses after intestinal transplantation. Antigens for these TCRs are unknown. Libraries were prepared by immunoSEQ multiplex PCR; TCRdb keeps only in-frame clonotypes and omits some of them. The sample consists of about 110,000 clones, just over 90% of them appearing once. The material sequenced was unstimulated CD8+ T cells sorted from spleen or lymph node cells, taken before intestinal transplant. Receptor source: a human donor who received an intestinal transplant.

This chain joins TRBV9 and TRBJ1-2; weak D call: TRBD1 (5 bases). V lost 4 bases and J lost 8, with 21 bases in between. CDR1 is SGDLS, CDR2 YYNGEE, per germline. CDR3 length: 15 amino acids. The DNA of the CDR3 is TGTGCCAGCAGCTTATCCGATGTAGGAGGGGAAGGCTACACCTTC. It codes for CASSLSDVGGEGYTF.

The chain is built from TRBV19 and TRBJ2-7, with 7 positions matching TRBD1. The length of the CDR3 is 15 residues. CDR1 is LNHDA and CDR2 is SQIVND in the germline V gene (reference sequence). V shed 3 bases and J 0 bases; nucleotides not matched to a gene: 5. CDR3 nucleotide sequence: TGTGCCAGTAGTATTGTGGACAGGAGCTCCTACGAGCAGTACTTC. This sequence encodes CASSIVDRSSYEQYF.

The chain combines TRBV10-2 with TRBJ2-1; 7 bases are shared with TRBD1. The CDR3 covers 14 residues. CDR1 and CDR2 from the germline V gene are WSHSY and SAAADI. V gave up 6 bases and J gave up 7 bases; unmatched junction bases: 9. The CDR3, as DNA: TGCGCCAGCAGGGGGACAGCCTCGGTTAATGAGCAGTTCTTC. This gives the protein CASRGTASVNEQFF.

The CDR3: CSVSGGNEQFF. In nucleotides, the CDR3 is TGCAGCGTTAGCGGGGGCAATGAGCAGTTCTTC. The genes are TRBV29-1 and TRBJ2-1; the match to TRBD2 covers 8 bases. This CDR3 contains 11 residues. Losses at the gene ends were 5 bases for V and 6 bases for J; bases not matched to a gene: 0. CDR1 SQVTM and CDR2 ANQGSEA come from the germline V gene.

The chain links TRBV11-2 to TRBJ2-7, with 9 bases lining up with TRBD2. The trim removed 5 bases at V and 5 bases at J, leaving 13 bases unmatched. The CDR3 runs 16 residues. The germline gives CDR1 SGHAT, CDR2 FQNNGV. Here the CDR3 reads CASSPEREVIMHEQYF. DNA for the CDR3: TGTGCCAGCAGCCCCGAGCGGGAGGTGATTATGCACGAGCAGTACTTC.

This chain joins TRBV30 and TRBJ2-7; no clear D gene. V lost 1 base and J lost 3, with 13 bases in between. Per the germline V gene, CDR1 is GTSNPN and CDR2 is SVGIG (reference sequence). The CDR3 consists of 14 residues. The CDR3 DNA is TGTGCCTGGAGTGCAAGGTTGTCCATCTACGAGCAGTACTTC. This sequence encodes CAWSARLSIYEQYF.

The chain is built from TRBV19 and TRBJ2-7, with 7 bases identical to TRBD2. Germline lookup yields CDR1 LNHDA and CDR2 SQIVND (reference sequence). V trimming: 1 base; J trimming: 0 bases; junction bases outside the gene matches: 9. The CDR3 totals 17 residues. The CDR3 reads CASSIAYSPSGSYEQYF. Written as DNA, the CDR3 is TGTGCCAGTAGTATAGCGTATTCCCCTAGCGGCTCCTACGAGCAGTACTTC. The full variable domain, in which reference TRBV19 and TRBJ2-7 provide the parts outside the CDR3, is DGGITQSPKYLFRKEGQNVTLSCEQNLNHDAMYWYRQDPGQGLRLIYYSQIVNDFQKGDIAEGYSVSREKKESFPLTVTSAQKNPTAFYLCASSIAYSPSGSYEQYFGPGTRLTVT.

In DNA, the CDR3 is TGTGCCAGCAGTCCCAGGACTAGCGGGAGCGCGGGCACCGGGGAGCTGTTTTTT. This translates into CASSPRTSGSAGTGELFF. The V and J genes are TRBV2 and TRBJ2-2, with 13 bases lining up with TRBD2. This CDR3 has 18 residues. The ends lost 5 bases at V and 4 bases at J; junction bases unmatched: 10. Germline V gene sequence: CDR1 SNHLY, CDR2 FYNNEI.

The V call is TRBV27, the J call TRBJ2-3; possibly TRBD1 for D (5 bases). The CDR3 runs to 16 residues. Germline V lookup: CDR1 MNHEY, CDR2 SMNVEV (reference sequence). V lost 4 bases, J lost 0 bases, and 14 bases lay in between. The CDR3 sequence: CASSSIDSLSTDTQYF. The CDR3 nucleotides read TGTGCCAGCAGTTCCATCGACAGCCTAAGCACAGATACGCAGTATTTT.

The chain uses TRBV28 and TRBJ2-1; TRBD2 matches at 8 bases. The germline CDR1 and CDR2 sequences are MDHEN and SYDVKM. V gave up 6 bases and J gave up 0 bases; unmatched junction bases: 16. This CDR3 is 19 amino acids long. The CDR3 nucleotides read TGTGCCAGCAGAAGACTAGCGTTTGATCCCACGAGCTCCTACAATGAGCAGTTCTTC. It codes for CASRRLAFDPTSSYNEQFF. Filled out from reference TRBV28 and TRBJ2-1, the complete variable domain reads DVKVTQSSRYLVKRTGEKVFLECVQDMDHENMFWYRQDPGLGLRLIYFSYDVKMKEKGDIPEGYSVSREKKERFSLILESASTNQTSMYLCASRRLAFDPTSSYNEQFFGPGTRLTVL.

The V and J genes are TRBV25-1 and TRBJ2-4; the D gene is possibly TRBD2 (6 bases). Between the trimmed V and J ends, which lost 4 bases and 0 bases, there was a span of 19 bases. The CDR3 extends over 18 amino acids. The germline gives CDR1 MGHDK, CDR2 SYGVNS. The CDR3 protein is CASSAASLSGLAKNIQYF. The CDR3, as DNA: TGTGCCAGCAGTGCAGCCTCTCTTAGCGGACTAGCCAAAAACATTCAGTACTTC.

The chain employs TRBV7-9 and TRBJ2-2; TRBD2 agrees at 11 bases. The length of the CDR3 is 18 residues. The germline V gene has CDR1 SEHNR and CDR2 FQNEAQ (reference sequence). V lost 4 bases, J lost 5 bases, and 12 bases stayed unmatched. The CDR3, as DNA: TGTGCCAGCAGCTCCCGGCAGGGGCTAGCGGGAGGTACCGGGGAGCTGTTTTTT. It codes for CASSSRQGLAGGTGELFF.

This chain connects TRBV19 to TRBJ2-2; D is undetermined. This CDR3 has 14 residues. CDR1 and CDR2 (germline): LNHDA, SQIVND (reference sequence). The germline V and J ends were trimmed by 8 bases and 4 bases, with 14 bases remaining between them. CDR3 in amino acids: CASCAGVSTGELFF. In DNA form, the CDR3 reads TGTGCCAGTTGTGCAGGAGTTTCCACCGGGGAGCTGTTTTTT.

A remark on this clone: Other DNA sequences from this sample encode an identical CDR3 as well. The gene calls are TRBV6-1 and TRBJ1-3; unclear D gene. The CDR3 consists of 13 residues. The V end lost 5 bases, the J end lost 3 bases, and 8 bases lay between the germline ends. Germline V gives CDR1 MNHNS, CDR2 SASEGT. The CDR3 coding sequence is TGTGCCAGCAGTCGGGAGAGTGGAAACACCATATATTTT. This codes for CASSRESGNTIYF.

The rearrangement links TRBV27 to TRBJ2-1, with 13 positions matching TRBD2. The CDR3 totals 15 residues. Germline trimming cut 6 bases from V and 5 bases from J; bases unmatched to any gene: 4. Germline CDR1 MNHEY, CDR2 SMNVEV (reference sequence). CDR3 coding DNA: TGTGCCAGCAGGGTCGGACTAGCGGGAGACAATGAGCAGTTCTTC. It translates to CASRVGLAGDNEQFF.

V is TRBV10-2 and J is TRBJ2-5; D gene unclear. Trimming shortened V by 7 bases and J by 4 bases, and 7 bases separated the two germline ends. The CDR3 loop spans 11 amino acids. The V gene's germline CDR1 is WSHSY and CDR2 SAAADI. The CDR3 is CASMLRETQYF. Written as DNA, the CDR3 is TGCGCCAGCATGTTAAGAGAGACCCAGTACTTC.